Each of the 23 T cell receptor beta chains below was sequenced from the same sample in a study of response to subunit inactivated influenza vaccine. TCRdb itself ran the RT-PCR reads through MiXCR, one entry per CDR3 protein. The sample lists around 530,000 distinct CDR3 sequences, about 17% occurring once. This specimen was CD4+ T cells sorted from PBMCs, taken roughly 24 months after vaccination. These receptors were taken from a man aged 45 to 75 who received an inactivated influenza vaccine.

The chain employs TRBV6-2 or TRBV6-3 and TRBJ2-3; D perhaps matches TRBD2 (7 bases). Germline V gene sequence: CDR1 MNHEY, CDR2 SVGEGT. Trimming removed 2 bases at V and 1 base at J, with 19 bases between. The CDR3 totals 18 residues. The CDR3 reads CASSYPPGGGGRTDTQYF. DNA of the CDR3: TGTGCCAGCAGTTACCCCCCCGGTGGGGGGGGGCGCACAGATACGCAGTATTTT.

This clonotype has just a few counts. This sequence joins TRBV5-5 and TRBJ2-2; 10 bases match TRBD2. Germline V gene lookup returns CDR1 SGHKS and CDR2 YYEKEE (reference sequence). The CDR3 totals 17 residues. J was trimmed by 4 bases and V by 0 bases; bases with no gene match: 6. CDR3 residues: CASSLAWLAGVTGELFF. CDR3 nucleotide sequence: TGTGCCAGCAGCTTGGCTTGGCTAGCGGGAGTCACCGGGGAGCTGTTTTTT.

V is TRBV6-2 or TRBV6-3 and J is TRBJ2-7; no definite D call. Between the trimmed V and J ends, which lost 3 bases and 0 bases, there was a span of 9 bases. This CDR3 is built from 14 residues. CDR1 is MNHEY and CDR2 is SVGEGT in the germline V gene. DNA for the CDR3: TGTGCCAGCAGTTATGGACCGGTCTCCTACGAGCAGTACTTC. This translates into CASSYGPVSYEQYF.

The V and J genes are TRBV20-1 and TRBJ1-2; tentative D call: TRBD1 (6 bases). The CDR3 extends over 13 amino acids. The germline gives CDR1 DFQATT, CDR2 SNEGSKA (reference sequence). V was clipped by 6 bases and J by 4 bases, with 15 bases between them. The CDR3, as DNA: TGCAGTGCCCCGAGGATGGGGGCCTATGGCTACACCTTC. It is translated as CSAPRMGAYGYTF.

This clonotype was counted only a few times. CDR3 nucleotides: TGTGCCAGCAGTGAACGACAGGGGCGGGGAACTGAAGCTTTCTTT. This sequence encodes CASSERQGRGTEAFF. J is TRBJ1-1 and V is TRBV12-3 or TRBV12-4; 8 positions agree with TRBD1. V lost 5 bases, J lost 5 bases, and 10 bases stayed unmatched. CDR3 length: 15 amino acids.

This clonotype was recorded a few times. This sequence joins TRBV6-2 or TRBV6-3 and TRBJ2-6; TRBD2 is a possible D gene (5 bases). This CDR3 comprises 14 residues. V lost 5 bases to trimming and J lost 12 bases, with 17 bases between them. Germline V gives CDR1 MNHEY, CDR2 SVGEGT. DNA for the CDR3: TGTGCCAGCAGTACCGGGAACCTTGTGGGCGTCCTGACTTTC. Its protein product is CASSTGNLVGVLTF.

Many counts were recorded for this clonotype. The rearrangement uses TRBV6-1 and TRBJ2-3; D is tentatively TRBD1 or TRBD2 (5 bases each). Germline-derived CDR1 and CDR2 are MNHNS and SASEGT. V shed 4 bases and J shed 15 bases, with 11 bases lying between them. The CDR3 loop spans 10 amino acids. CDR3 DNA: TGTGCCAGCAGTGCCGGGACCACCTATTTT. Its protein is CASSAGTTYF.

This clonotype was picked up a small number of times. The gene calls are TRBV15 and TRBJ2-7, with D tentatively TRBD2 (5 bases). V shed 1 base and J shed 2 bases, with 12 bases lying between them. CDR1 and CDR2 (germline): LNHNV, YYDKDF (reference sequence). The CDR3 totals 15 residues. The CDR3 nucleotides read TGTGCCACCAGCAGAGGCGGTAGCGTAACCTACGAGCAGTACTTC. Translated: CATSRGGSVTYEQYF.

The chain is built from TRBV30 and TRBJ2-2; TRBD2 matches 8 bases. Germline lookup yields CDR1 GTSNPN and CDR2 SVGIG (reference sequence). The CDR3 is 14 residues long. V lost 8 bases and J lost 7; bases outside the gene matches: 12. CDR3 bases: TGTGCCGGAGGGGGACTAGGAATTTTCGGGGAGCTGTTTTTT. Translating gives CAGGGLGIFGELFF. The complete variable domain, with remaining parts taken from reference TRBV30 and TRBJ2-2, reads SQTIHQWPATLVQPVGSPLSLECTVEGTSNPNLYWYRQAAGRGLQLLFYSVGIGQISSEVPQNLSASRPQDRQFILSSKKLLLSDSGFYLCAGGGLGIFGELFFGEGSRLTVL.

The rearrangement links TRBV7-9 to TRBJ2-7; no firm D call. CDR3 length: 13 amino acids. Germline lookup yields CDR1 SEHNR and CDR2 FQNEAQ (reference sequence). With 7 bases removed from V and 1 base from J, the gap between germline ends came to 11 bases. The CDR3 bases are TGTGCCAGCACCCGTCTAGAATCCTACGAGCAGTACTTC. Encoded protein: CASTRLESYEQYF. Full variable domain (rest looked up from reference TRBV7-9 and TRBJ2-7): DTGVSQNPRHKITKRGQNVTFRCDPISEHNRLYWYRQTLGQGPEFLTYFQNEAQLEKSRLLSDRFSAERPKGSFSTLEIQRTEQGDSAMYLCASTRLESYEQYFGPGTRLTVT.

This clonotype was detected only a few times. The chain uses TRBV6-5 and TRBJ1-5; 8 bases agree with TRBD1. Trimming at V came to 4 bases and at J to 7 bases, leaving 6 bases not matched to a gene. Per germline, CDR1 MNHEY and CDR2 SVGAGI. This CDR3 has 14 amino acids. The DNA for the CDR3 is TGTGCCAGCAGTTGGGACAGGCCAGGCCAGCCCCAGCATTTT. Amino acid sequence: CASSWDRPGQPQHF.

This clonotype was recorded many times. The J gene is TRBJ2-5, the V gene TRBV20-1; D is unclear. Trimming shortened V by 6 bases and J by 10 bases, and 27 bases separated the two germline ends. Germline CDR1 and CDR2: DFQATT and SNEGSKA (reference sequence). The CDR3 covers 15 residues. The CDR3 protein is CSAQSQKDRLGGQYF. CDR3 DNA sequence: TGCAGTGCCCAATCCCAGAAGGACCGCTTAGGTGGCCAGTACTTC.

The chain combines TRBV20-1 with TRBJ1-2; D may be TRBD1 (5 bases). The V gene lost 1 base and the J gene lost 3 bases, with 12 bases spanning the gap. The CDR3 covers 14 residues. Germline loops: CDR1 DFQATT, CDR2 SNEGSKA (reference sequence). The CDR3 protein is CSARVVQGDYGYTF. The CDR3 bases are TGCAGTGCTAGAGTTGTGCAGGGTGACTATGGCTACACCTTC.

Comment on this clonotype: The junction shows a germline mismatch at one end, possibly a read error. V gene TRBV12-3 or TRBV12-4 combines with J gene TRBJ2-3; 9 nucleotides match TRBD2. The CDR3 extends over 14 amino acids. CDR3 protein: CASRNSGGTYTQYF. The CDR3, as DNA: TGTGCCAGCAGAAATAGCGGGGGCACATATACGCAGTATTTT.

Many counts were recorded for this clonotype. This CDR3 reads CASKAGGDYGYTF. The CDR3 nucleotides are TGTGCCAGCAAAGCAGGGGGAGACTATGGCTACACCTTC. The chain joins TRBV2 to TRBJ1-2; TRBD1 matches at 7 bases. After removal of 7 bases from V and 3 bases from J, the junction contained 5 bases not matched to a gene. The germline CDR1 and CDR2 sequences are SNHLY and FYNNEI. This CDR3 has 13 amino acids.

The V and J genes are TRBV4-2 and TRBJ2-1, with D tentatively TRBD2 (6 bases). CDR1 and CDR2 from the germline V gene are LGHNA and YNFKEQ. The ends were cut back, 4 bases at V and 6 bases at J, with 19 bases in the middle. The CDR3 runs 16 residues. CDR3 bases: TGTGCCAGCAGCCGAAACCCGGACCCCGGGGGCAATGAGCAGTTCTTC. Protein: CASSRNPDPGGNEQFF.

This clonotype appeared many times. The rearrangement links TRBV19 to TRBJ1-1; a possible D gene is TRBD1 (5 bases). This CDR3 contains 14 residues. V was cut by 9 bases and J by 1 base, with 15 bases left in between. Per germline, CDR1 LNHDA and CDR2 SQIVND (reference sequence). CDR3 DNA: TGTGCCAGCGCCCCTCAGGGACCGAACACTGAAGCTTTCTTT. Translating it yields CASAPQGPNTEAFF.

The V gene is TRBV2, the J gene TRBJ2-4; 7 nucleotides align to TRBD2. This CDR3 contains 15 residues. The germline CDR1 and CDR2 sequences are SNHLY and FYNNEI. The V gene end was trimmed by 2 bases and the J gene end by 0 bases; junction bases not matched to a gene: 1. The CDR3 reads CASSEREVAKNIQYF. For the CDR3, the DNA is TGTGCCAGCAGTGAACGGGAGGTAGCCAAAAACATTCAGTACTTC. The complete variable domain, with remaining parts taken from reference TRBV2 and TRBJ2-4, reads EPEVTQTPSHQVTQMGQEVILRCVPISNHLYFYWYRQILGQKVEFLVSFYNNEISEKSEIFDDQFSVERPDGSNFTLKIRSTKLEDSAMYFCASSEREVAKNIQYFGAGTRLSVL.

This clonotype showed up many times. V and J are TRBV6-1 and TRBJ2-3; tentatively, D is TRBD1 (6 bases). This CDR3 is 14 amino acids long. Germline CDR1 reads MNHNS; CDR2 reads SASEGT. Deletions cut 5 bases from V and 1 base from J, with 10 bases between. This CDR3 is CASSLDRRTDTQYF. As DNA, the CDR3 is TGTGCCAGCAGTCTTGACAGGCGCACAGATACGCAGTATTTT.

This clonotype appeared a few times. The gene calls are TRBV5-6 and TRBJ2-5; D ambiguous. Germline values: CDR1 SGHDT, CDR2 YYEEEE. This CDR3 has 14 residues. The germline V and J ends were trimmed by 2 bases and 5 bases, with 13 bases remaining between them. CDR3 sequence: CASSLIPIEETQYF. The CDR3 region has the DNA TGTGCCAGCAGCTTAATCCCGATCGAGGAGACCCAGTACTTC.

The chain recombines TRBV7-9 with TRBJ2-3, with 7 bases that match TRBD1. Trimming took 5 bases from V and 2 from J; bases not matched to a gene: 10. In germline, CDR1 is SEHNR, CDR2 FQNEAQ (reference sequence). This CDR3 comprises 16 residues. The CDR3 DNA sequence: TGTGCCAGCAGCGCCGGACAGGTACCAAACACAGATACGCAGTATTTT. Its translation: CASSAGQVPNTDTQYF.

A note on this clonotype: A much larger clone lies a single base off, so this may be a read error. The CDR3 reads CASGFLGQPQHF. The CDR3 DNA reads TGTGCCAGCGGTTTCCTGGGACAGCCCCAGCATTTT. V gene TRBV12-3 or TRBV12-4 combines with J gene TRBJ1-5; D unclear. The CDR3 has 12 amino acids.

The V call is TRBV5-5, the J call TRBJ2-3; D ambiguous. Germline-derived CDR1 and CDR2 are SGHKS and YYEKEE (reference sequence). There are 12 residues in the CDR3. The ends were cut back, 1 base at V and 5 bases at J, with 5 bases in the middle. The DNA of the CDR3 is TGTGCCAGCAGCTTGCAACGAGATACGCAGTATTTT. Protein: CASSLQRDTQYF.